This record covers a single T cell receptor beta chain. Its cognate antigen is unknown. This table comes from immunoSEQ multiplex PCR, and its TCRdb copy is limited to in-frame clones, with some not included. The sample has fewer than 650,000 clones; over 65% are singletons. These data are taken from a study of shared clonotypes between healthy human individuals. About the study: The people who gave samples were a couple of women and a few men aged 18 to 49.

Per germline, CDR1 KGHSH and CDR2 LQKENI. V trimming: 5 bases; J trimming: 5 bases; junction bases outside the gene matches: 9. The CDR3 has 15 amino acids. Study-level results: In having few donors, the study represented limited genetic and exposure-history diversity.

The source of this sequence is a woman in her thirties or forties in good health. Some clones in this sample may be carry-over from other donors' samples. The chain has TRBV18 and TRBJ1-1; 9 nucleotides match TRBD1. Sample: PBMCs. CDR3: CASSTLQGAQTEAFF. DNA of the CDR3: TGTGCCAGCTCAACACTACAGGGGGCGCAGACTGAAGCTTTCTTT.